The 16 T cell receptor beta chains in this list originate from one sample, sequenced in a study of blood T cell repertoires in COVID-19. Sequencing used immunoSEQ multiplex PCR; TCRdb keeps in-frame clones, though not all of them. The sample consists of about 34,000 clones, less than 85% of them appearing once. The material sequenced was peripheral blood. The receptors stem from a woman in her 70s with acute or convalescent COVID-19.

This rearrangement joins TRBV28 to TRBJ1-2; TRBD1 is a possible D gene (6 bases). CDR3 size: 13 residues. V lost 5 bases, J lost 4 bases, and 11 bases lay in between. Germline CDR1 is MDHEN and CDR2 is SYDVKM. The chain's CDR3 is CASSGDTFYGYTF. The CDR3 nucleotides read TGTGCCAGCAGTGGGGACACCTTCTATGGCTACACCTTC.

The chain carries TRBV15 and TRBJ1-4; D perhaps matches TRBD1 (6 bases). Per germline, CDR1 LNHNV and CDR2 YYDKDF (reference sequence). The CDR3 is 16 amino acids. V was trimmed by 1 base and J by 6 bases, leaving 15 bases between them. The CDR3 bases are TGTGCCACCAGCAGAGGGGGGCGGAACGTAGATGAAAAACTGTTTTTT. It encodes CATSRGGRNVDEKLFF.

The chain employs TRBV28 and TRBJ2-3; D is possibly TRBD1 (6 bases). Looked up from germline, CDR1 is MDHEN and CDR2 is SYDVKM. Deletions cut 6 bases from V and 4 bases from J, with 14 bases between. CDR3 size: 14 residues. The CDR3 sequence is CASSIQGIPDTQYF. The CDR3 DNA reads TGTGCCAGCAGCATACAGGGAATCCCAGATACGCAGTATTTT.

The V gene is TRBV5-1, the J gene TRBJ1-2; the match to TRBD1 covers 9 bases. Germline V gene lookup returns CDR1 SGHRS and CDR2 YFSETQ. The CDR3 length is 16 residues. Germline trimming cut 2 bases from V and 6 bases from J; bases unmatched to any gene: 11. The CDR3 DNA sequence: TGCGCCAGCAGCTTAACACAGGGGGCCCCGAAGGATGGCTACACCTTC. Encoded protein: CASSLTQGAPKDGYTF.

V and J are TRBV2 and TRBJ2-5; 11 bases agree with TRBD2. The junction had 5 bases not matched to a gene; V was cut back by 6 bases and J by 5 bases. CDR3 length equals 14 residues. The V gene's germline CDR1 is SNHLY and CDR2 FYNNEI. The CDR3 spells CASSPSSGGETQYF. CDR3 bases: TGTGCCAGCAGCCCCTCTAGCGGGGGGGAGACCCAGTACTTC.

The chain carries TRBV28 and TRBJ2-3; D might be TRBD2 (5 bases). Germline CDR1 reads MDHEN; CDR2 reads SYDVKM. The CDR3 runs 13 residues. Trimming shortened V by 10 bases and J by 4 bases, and 15 bases separated the two germline ends. In DNA form, the CDR3 reads TGTGCCACAAGAGGGTCGGGTGCAGATACGCAGTATTTT. It yields the protein CATRGSGADTQYF.

The rearrangement uses TRBV3-1 (or the pseudogene TRBV3-2) and TRBJ1-5; a weak D match, TRBD1 (6 bases). CDR1 and CDR2 from the germline V gene are LGHDT and YNNKEL (reference sequence). The CDR3 runs to 14 residues. With 4 bases removed from V and 7 bases from J, the gap between germline ends came to 14 bases. The CDR3 DNA is TGTGCCAGCAGCCGCACAGGGCCAGGACAGCCCCAGCATTTT. Encoded protein: CASSRTGPGQPQHF.

V and J are TRBV5-1 and TRBJ2-2; 9 bases are a match to TRBD1. CDR3 length equals 15 residues. V gave up 4 bases and J gave up 3 bases; unmatched junction bases: 4. Germline V lookup: CDR1 SGHRS, CDR2 YFSETQ. The CDR3: CASSLRTGDTGELFF. The CDR3 region has the DNA TGCGCCAGCAGCCTACGGACAGGGGACACCGGGGAGCTGTTTTTT.

The chain is built from TRBV6-1 and TRBJ2-3; 8 nucleotides align to TRBD2. Germline CDR1 is MNHNS and CDR2 is SASEGT. The V gene end was trimmed by 3 bases and the J gene end by 3 bases; junction bases not matched to a gene: 5. The CDR3 totals 15 residues. In DNA, the CDR3 is TGTGCCAGCAGTGACGGGAGGGGTATTACAGATACGCAGTATTTT. Protein sequence: CASSDGRGITDTQYF.

This chain joins TRBV27 and TRBJ1-1, with a weak D call TRBD1 (5 bases). Germline CDR1 and CDR2: MNHEY and SMNVEV (reference sequence). V was shortened by 8 bases and J by 5 bases, with 6 bases between the two germline ends. The CDR3 has 10 residues. CDR3: CASGGTEAFF. CDR3 DNA sequence: TGTGCCAGCGGGGGGACTGAAGCTTTCTTT.

This clone has just one count. The V gene is TRBV10-3, the J gene TRBJ2-1; 7 bases line up with TRBD1. Germline CDR1 and CDR2: ENHRY and SYGVKD. There are 15 residues in the CDR3. Losses at the gene ends were 3 bases for V and 5 bases for J; bases not matched to a gene: 7. CDR3 DNA: TGTGCCATCAGTGACTACAGGGGCAGCCACAATGAGCAGTTCTTC. This sequence encodes CAISDYRGSHNEQFF.

The J gene is TRBJ2-3, the V gene TRBV5-4, with D possibly matching TRBD2 (5 bases). Germline CDR1 SGHNT, CDR2 YYREEE (reference sequence). There are 15 residues in the CDR3. The V end lost 4 bases, the J end lost 4 bases, and 16 bases lay between the germline ends. Here the CDR3 reads CASSPSRERADTQYF. The CDR3 region has the DNA TGTGCCAGCAGCCCTTCCCGGGAACGGGCAGATACGCAGTATTTT.

CDR3 nucleotide sequence: TGTGCCAGTAGTATTTTAGAGAACACTGAAGCTTTCTTT. As protein: CASSILENTEAFF. This chain connects TRBV19 to TRBJ1-1; D ambiguous. Per the germline V gene, CDR1 is LNHDA and CDR2 is SQIVND (reference sequence). V lost 3 bases and J 1 base, leaving 6 bases between the germline ends. There are 13 residues in the CDR3.

The rearrangement uses TRBV6-5 and TRBJ1-2; D possibly corresponds to TRBD1 (5 bases). The CDR3 runs to 13 residues. V was pared by 6 bases and J by 0 bases, with 8 bases between. Germline loops: CDR1 MNHEY, CDR2 SVGAGI. CDR3 amino acids: CASRLQANYGYTF. The CDR3 bases are TGTGCCAGCAGACTACAGGCTAACTATGGCTACACCTTC.

The V and J genes are TRBV15 and TRBJ1-4, with 10 bases identical to TRBD1. The CDR3 is made up of 16 amino acids. V lost 1 base to trimming and J lost 10 bases; unmatched junction nucleotides: 9. Germline V CDR1 and CDR2: LNHNV, YYDKDF (reference sequence). CDR3 region: CATSRASGTGVLKLFF. CDR3 DNA sequence: TGTGCCACCAGCAGAGCCTCGGGGACAGGGGTGCTAAAACTGTTTTTT. Full variable domain (rest looked up from reference TRBV15 and TRBJ1-4): DAMVIQNPRYQVTQFGKPVTLSCSQTLNHNVMYWYQQKSSQAPKLLFHYYDKDFNNEADTPDNFQSRRPNTSFCFLDIRSPGLGDTAMYLCATSRASGTGVLKLFFGSGTQLSVL.

The V and J genes are TRBV19 and TRBJ1-2; possibly TRBD1 for D (6 bases). V dropped 8 bases and J dropped 4 bases, with 17 bases sitting between them. The CDR3 totals 14 residues. The V gene's germline CDR1 is LNHDA and CDR2 SQIVND (reference sequence). CDR3 bases: TGTGCCAGTGCGGCGGGGGGCCGCGTCTATGGCTACACCTTC. Protein product: CASAAGGRVYGYTF.